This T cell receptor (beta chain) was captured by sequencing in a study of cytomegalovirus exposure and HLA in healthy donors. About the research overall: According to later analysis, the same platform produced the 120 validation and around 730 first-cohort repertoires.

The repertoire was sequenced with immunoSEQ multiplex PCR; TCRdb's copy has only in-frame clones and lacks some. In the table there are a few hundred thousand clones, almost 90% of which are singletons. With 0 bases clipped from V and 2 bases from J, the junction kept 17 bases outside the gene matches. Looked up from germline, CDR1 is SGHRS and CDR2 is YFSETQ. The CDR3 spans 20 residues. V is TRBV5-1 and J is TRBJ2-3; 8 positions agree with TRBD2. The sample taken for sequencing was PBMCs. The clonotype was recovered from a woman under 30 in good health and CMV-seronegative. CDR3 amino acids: CASSLEEWESSGDNTDTQYF. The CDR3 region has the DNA TGCGCCAGCAGCTTGGAAGAGTGGGAGAGTAGCGGGGATAACACAGATACGCAGTATTTT.